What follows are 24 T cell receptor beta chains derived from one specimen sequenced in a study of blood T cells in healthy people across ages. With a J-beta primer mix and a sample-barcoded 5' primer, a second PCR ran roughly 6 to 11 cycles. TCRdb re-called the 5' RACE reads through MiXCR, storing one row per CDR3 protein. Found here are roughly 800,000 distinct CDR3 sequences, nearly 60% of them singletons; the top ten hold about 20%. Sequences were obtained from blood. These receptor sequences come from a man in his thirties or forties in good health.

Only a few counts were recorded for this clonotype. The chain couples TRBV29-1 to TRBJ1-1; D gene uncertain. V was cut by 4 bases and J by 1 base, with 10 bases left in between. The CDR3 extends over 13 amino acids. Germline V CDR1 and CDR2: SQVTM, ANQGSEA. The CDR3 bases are TGCAGCGTTGGGCCCAGAGGGAACACTGAAGCTTTCTTT. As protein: CSVGPRGNTEAFF.

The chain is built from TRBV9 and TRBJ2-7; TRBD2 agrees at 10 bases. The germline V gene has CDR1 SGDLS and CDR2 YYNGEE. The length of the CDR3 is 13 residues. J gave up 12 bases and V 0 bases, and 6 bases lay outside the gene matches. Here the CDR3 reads CASSVDSSGSRYF. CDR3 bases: TGTGCCAGCAGCGTAGATTCTAGCGGGAGTAGGTACTTC.

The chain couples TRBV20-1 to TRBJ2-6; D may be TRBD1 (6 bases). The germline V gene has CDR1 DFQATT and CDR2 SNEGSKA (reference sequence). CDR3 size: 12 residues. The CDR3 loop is CSSGDGANVLTF. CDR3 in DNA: TGCAGCTCAGGGGATGGGGCCAACGTCCTGACTTTC.

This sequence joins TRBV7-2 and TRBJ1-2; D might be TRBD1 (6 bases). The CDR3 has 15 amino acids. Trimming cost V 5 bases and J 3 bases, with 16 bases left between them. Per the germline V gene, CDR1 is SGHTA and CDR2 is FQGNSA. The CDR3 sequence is CASSGGQPGDYGYTF. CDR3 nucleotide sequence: TGTGCCAGCAGCGGCGGACAGCCTGGAGACTATGGCTACACCTTC.

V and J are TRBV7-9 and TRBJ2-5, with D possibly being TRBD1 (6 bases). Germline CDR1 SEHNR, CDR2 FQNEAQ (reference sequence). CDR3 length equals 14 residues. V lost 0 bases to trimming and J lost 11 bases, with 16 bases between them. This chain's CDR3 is CASSLAPPAGEQYF. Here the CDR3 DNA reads TGTGCCAGCAGCTTAGCGCCTCCGGCAGGGGAGCAGTACTTC. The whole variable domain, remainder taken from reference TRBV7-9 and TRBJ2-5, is DTGVSQNPRHKITKRGQNVTFRCDPISEHNRLYWYRQTLGQGPEFLTYFQNEAQLEKSRLLSDRFSAERPKGSFSTLEIQRTEQGDSAMYLCASSLAPPAGEQYFGPGTRLLVL.

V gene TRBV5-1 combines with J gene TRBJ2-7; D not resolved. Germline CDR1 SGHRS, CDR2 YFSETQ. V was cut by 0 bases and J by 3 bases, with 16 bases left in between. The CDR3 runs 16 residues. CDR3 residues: CASSLGIRTENYEQYF. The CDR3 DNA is TGCGCCAGCAGCTTGGGGATCCGTACAGAAAACTACGAGCAGTACTTC.

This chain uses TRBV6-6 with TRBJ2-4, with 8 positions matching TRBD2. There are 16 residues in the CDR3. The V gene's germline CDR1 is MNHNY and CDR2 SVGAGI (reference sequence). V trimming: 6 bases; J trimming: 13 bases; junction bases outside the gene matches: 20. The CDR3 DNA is TGTGCCAGCAGGCCACTAGCGGAGGGACTATATTATGAGCAGTACTTC. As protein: CASRPLAEGLYYEQYF.

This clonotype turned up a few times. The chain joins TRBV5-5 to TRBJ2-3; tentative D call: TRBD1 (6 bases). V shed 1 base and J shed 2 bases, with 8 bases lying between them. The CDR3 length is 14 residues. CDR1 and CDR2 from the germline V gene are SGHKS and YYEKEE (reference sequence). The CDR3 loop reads CASSLRTATDTQYF. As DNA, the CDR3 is TGTGCCAGCAGCTTGCGGACAGCCACAGATACGCAGTATTTT.

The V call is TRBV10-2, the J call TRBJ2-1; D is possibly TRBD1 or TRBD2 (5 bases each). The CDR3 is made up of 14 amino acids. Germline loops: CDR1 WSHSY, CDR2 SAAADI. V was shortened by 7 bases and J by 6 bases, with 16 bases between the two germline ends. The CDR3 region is CASMGRLKPNEQFF. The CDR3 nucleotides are TGCGCCAGCATGGGACGACTCAAACCCAATGAGCAGTTCTTC.

The DNA for the CDR3 is TGTGCCAGCAGTTACAACTCCGGACTAGCGGACAATGAGCAGTTCTTC. It specifies CASSYNSGLADNEQFF. This chain connects TRBV6-5 to TRBJ2-1; TRBD2 matches 10 bases. CDR3 size: 16 residues. Germline loops: CDR1 MNHEY, CDR2 SVGAGI. J was trimmed by 5 bases and V by 2 bases; bases with no gene match: 6.

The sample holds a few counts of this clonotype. CDR3 DNA sequence: TGTGCCTGGGGTTCCCTGGGACGGCGAGGCGAGACCCAGTACTTC. It codes for CAWGSLGRRGETQYF. V gene TRBV30 combines with J gene TRBJ2-7; D may correspond to TRBD1 or TRBD2 (5 bases each). The DNA end is more similar to TRBJ2-5, so the J call may be wrong. CDR3 length equals 15 residues. Germline CDR1 reads GTSNPN; CDR2 reads SVGIG (reference sequence).

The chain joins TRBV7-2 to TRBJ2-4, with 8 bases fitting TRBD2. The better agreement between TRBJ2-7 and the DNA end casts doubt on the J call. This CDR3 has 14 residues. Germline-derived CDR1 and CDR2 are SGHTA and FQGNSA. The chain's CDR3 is CASSSTSGAYEQYF. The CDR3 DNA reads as TGTGCCAGCAGCTCAACTAGCGGCGCCTACGAGCAGTACTTC.

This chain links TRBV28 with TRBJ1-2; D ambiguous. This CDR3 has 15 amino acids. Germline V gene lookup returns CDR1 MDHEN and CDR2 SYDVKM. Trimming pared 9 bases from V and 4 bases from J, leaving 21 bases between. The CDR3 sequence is CASSPIIRGIYGYTF. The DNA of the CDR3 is TGTGCCAGTAGTCCCATCATACGAGGGATCTATGGCTACACCTTC.

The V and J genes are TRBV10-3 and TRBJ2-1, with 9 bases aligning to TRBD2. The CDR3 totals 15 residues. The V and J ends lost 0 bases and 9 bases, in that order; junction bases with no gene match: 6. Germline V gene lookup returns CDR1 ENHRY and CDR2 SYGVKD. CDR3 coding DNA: TGTGCCATCAGTGAGTCCTATAGCGGGGGCTCTGAGCAGTTCTTC. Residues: CAISESYSGGSEQFF.

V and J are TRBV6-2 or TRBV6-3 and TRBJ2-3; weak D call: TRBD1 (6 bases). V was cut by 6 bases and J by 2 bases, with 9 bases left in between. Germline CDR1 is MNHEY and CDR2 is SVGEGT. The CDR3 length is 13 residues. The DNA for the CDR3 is TGTGCCAGCAGGCCAGGGGTCACAGATACGCAGTATTTT. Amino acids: CASRPGVTDTQYF.

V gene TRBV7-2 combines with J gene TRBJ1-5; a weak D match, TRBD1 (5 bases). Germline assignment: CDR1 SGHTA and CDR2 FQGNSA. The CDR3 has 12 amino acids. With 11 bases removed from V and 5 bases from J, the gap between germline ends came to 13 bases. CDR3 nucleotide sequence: TGTGCCTCGGGGGGGAACTATCAGCCCCAGCATTTT. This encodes CASGGNYQPQHF.

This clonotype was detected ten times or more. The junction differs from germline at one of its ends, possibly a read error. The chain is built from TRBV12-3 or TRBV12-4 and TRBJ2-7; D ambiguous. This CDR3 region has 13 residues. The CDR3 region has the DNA TGTGCCAGCAGCTTAGGAACAACTTACGAGCAGTACTTC. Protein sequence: CASSLGTTYEQYF.

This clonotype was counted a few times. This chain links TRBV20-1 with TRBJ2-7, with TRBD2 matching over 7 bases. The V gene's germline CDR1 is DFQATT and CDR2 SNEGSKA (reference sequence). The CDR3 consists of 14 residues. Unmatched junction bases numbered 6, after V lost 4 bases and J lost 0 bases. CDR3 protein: CSATLAGFSYEQYF. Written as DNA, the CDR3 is TGCAGTGCTACTTTAGCGGGCTTCTCCTACGAGCAGTACTTC.

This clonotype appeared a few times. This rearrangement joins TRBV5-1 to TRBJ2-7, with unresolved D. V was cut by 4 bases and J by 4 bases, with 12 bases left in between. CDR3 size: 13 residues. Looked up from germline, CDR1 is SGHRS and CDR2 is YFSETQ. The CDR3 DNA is TGCGCCAGCAGCCTCAACGACCGTTACGAGCAGTACTTC. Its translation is CASSLNDRYEQYF.

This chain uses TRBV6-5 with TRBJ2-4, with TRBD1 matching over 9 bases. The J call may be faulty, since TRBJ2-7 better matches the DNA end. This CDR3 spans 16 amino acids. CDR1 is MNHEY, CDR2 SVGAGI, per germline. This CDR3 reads CASPAGTGTGTYEQYF. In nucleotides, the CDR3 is TGTGCCAGCCCAGCCGGAACCGGGACAGGGACCTACGAGCAGTACTTC.

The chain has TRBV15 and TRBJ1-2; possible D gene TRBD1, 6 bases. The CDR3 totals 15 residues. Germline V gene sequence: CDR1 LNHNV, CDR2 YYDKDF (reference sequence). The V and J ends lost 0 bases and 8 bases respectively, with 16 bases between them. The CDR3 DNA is TGTGCCACCAGCAGAGATCGGGGGGGGGCAAGAGGCTACACCTTC. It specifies CATSRDRGGARGYTF.

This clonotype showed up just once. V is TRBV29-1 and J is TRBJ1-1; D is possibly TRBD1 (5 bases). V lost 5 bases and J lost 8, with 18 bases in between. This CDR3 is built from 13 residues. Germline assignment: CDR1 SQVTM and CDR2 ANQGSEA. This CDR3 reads CSVLIYRDSEAFF. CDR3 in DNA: TGCAGCGTTCTAATTTACCGGGACTCCGAAGCTTTCTTT.

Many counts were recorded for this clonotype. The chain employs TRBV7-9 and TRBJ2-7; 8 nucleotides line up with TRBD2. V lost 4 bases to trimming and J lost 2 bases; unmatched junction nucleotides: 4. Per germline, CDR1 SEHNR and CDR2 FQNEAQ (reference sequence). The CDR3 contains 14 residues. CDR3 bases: TGTGCCAGCAGCTCCGAGCGGGGGCCCTACGAGCAGTACTTC. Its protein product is CASSSERGPYEQYF.

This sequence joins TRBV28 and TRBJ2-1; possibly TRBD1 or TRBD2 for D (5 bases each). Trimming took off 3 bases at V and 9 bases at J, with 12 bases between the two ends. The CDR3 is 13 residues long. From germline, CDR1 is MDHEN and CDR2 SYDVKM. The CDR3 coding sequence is TGTGCCAGCAGTTTTGGGGGAATTGGTGAGCAGTTCTTC. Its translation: CASSFGGIGEQFF.